The count of the clone carrying this T cell receptor beta chain is one. This sample stems from a study of blood T cell repertoires in COVID-19. Study-level information: COVID-19 samples from acute and convalescent phases originated in the United States, Italy and Spain. The cDNA or gDNA used as material had been derived from T cells, B-cell-depleted T cells, or PBMCs.

Original analysis: Quantification of nucleated cells was approximated via reference gene primer amplification. Generated by immunoSEQ multiplex PCR, the TCRdb table keeps only in-frame clones and is missing some. The D gene and trimming were derived from the DNA, and the V and J assignments and clone size from that table. The table includes tens of thousands of clones, roughly nine tenths detected once. With 1 base removed from V and 2 bases from J, the gap between germline ends came to 9 bases. CDR1 is MNHEY and CDR2 is SMNVEV in the germline V gene (reference sequence). The CDR3 contains 15 residues.

This TCR was sampled from a man in his fifties with acute or convalescent COVID-19. This chain links TRBV27 with TRBJ1-3, with D unclear. The sequencing input was peripheral blood. CDR3 coding DNA: TGTGCCAGCAGTTTATATTACGGGGCTGGAAACACCATATATTTT. Translation gives CASSLYYGAGNTIYF.